A selection of T cell receptor beta chains follows, all from one sample in a study of cytomegalovirus exposure and HLA in healthy donors. Method: immunoSEQ multiplex PCR; TCRdb's copy keeps in-frame clones and lacks some. The repertoire holds 180,000 or so clones, with roughly 80% as singletons. Sequenced: PBMCs. The receptors derive from a girl aged 5 to 17 in good health and CMV-seropositive. Each CDR3 is given with its conserved first and last residue. Fields, in order: V gene, J gene, clone size, CDR3 protein. The size of a clone is reported for some rows only, either as once, few or many, or as a class for expanded clones.

>TRBV14|TRBJ1-6|NA
CASSQGALYNSPLHF
>TRBV9|TRBJ2-3|NA
CASSVGWFAQATQYF
>TRBV27|TRBJ2-7|NA
CASSLSLGESYEQYF
>TRBV28|TRBJ1-5|NA
CASRQGAVQPQHF
>TRBV9|TRBJ2-5|NA
CASSPTWGGKGGETQYF
>TRBV7-2|TRBJ1-2|NA
CASSYDEGAYGYTF
>TRBV6-5|TRBJ1-2|NA
CASSLSSRYGYTF
>TRBV19|TRBJ2-2|NA
CASSTRTSGSAVGELFF
>TRBV30|TRBJ2-1|once
CAWSVRRDGRSEQFF
>TRBV4-2|TRBJ2-7|NA
CASSQASAKGYEQYF
>TRBV5-1|TRBJ2-4|NA
CASSFGTGGVKNIQYF
>TRBV18|TRBJ2-7|NA
CASSPLVGQTYEQYF
>TRBV2|TRBJ1-3|NA
CASSERGRDGNTIYF
>TRBV7-2|TRBJ1-3|NA
CASSLARLRGNTIYF
>TRBV15|TRBJ1-4|NA
CATSRDIAEKLFF
>TRBV11-2|TRBJ1-1|NA
CASSPSGGTEAFF
>TRBV5-1|TRBJ1-4|NA
CASSSQGNNEKLFF
>TRBV30|TRBJ2-2|NA
CAWSTSGRAGELFF
>TRBV7-6|TRBJ2-1|NA
CASSFGAQRLAGEVNEQFF
>TRBV30|TRBJ1-3|NA
CAWGSGFSGNTIYF
>TRBV2|TRBJ2-3|few
CASRQGPADTQYF
>TRBV18|TRBJ1-2|once
CASSPPTTNYGYTF
>TRBV25-1|TRBJ2-1|NA
CASSDGRRNEQFF